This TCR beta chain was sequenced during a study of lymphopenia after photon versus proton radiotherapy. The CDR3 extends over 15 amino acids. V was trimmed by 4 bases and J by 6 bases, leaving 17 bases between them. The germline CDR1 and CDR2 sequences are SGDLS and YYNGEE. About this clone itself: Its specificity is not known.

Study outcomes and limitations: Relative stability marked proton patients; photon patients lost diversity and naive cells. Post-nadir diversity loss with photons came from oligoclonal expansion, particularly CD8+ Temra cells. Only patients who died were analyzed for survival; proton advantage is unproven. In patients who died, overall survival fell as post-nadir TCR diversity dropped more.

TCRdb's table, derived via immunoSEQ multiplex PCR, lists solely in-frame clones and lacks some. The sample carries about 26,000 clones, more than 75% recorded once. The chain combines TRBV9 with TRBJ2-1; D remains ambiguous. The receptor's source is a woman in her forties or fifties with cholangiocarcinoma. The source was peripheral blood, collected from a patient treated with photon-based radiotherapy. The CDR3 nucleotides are TGTGCCAGCAGCCCATTAAGCCAGATACGCAATGAGCAGTTCTTC. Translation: CASSPLSQIRNEQFF.